Listed here are 16 T cell receptor beta chains from one sample, sequenced in a study of cytomegalovirus exposure and HLA in healthy donors. 13 Jbeta primers and 60 Vbeta primers were used for the PCR. Assay used: immunoSEQ multiplex PCR; TCRdb lists only in-frame clones, some missing. The top ten hold about 4.5% of the sample, which has some 150,000 clones, more than 60% seen once. Sequenced sample: PBMCs. These receptors were taken from a man aged 40-49 years in good health and CMV-seronegative.

The genes are TRBV7-9 and TRBJ2-1; the match to TRBD2 covers 8 bases. The J segment lost 0 bases and the V segment lost 0 bases, leaving 4 bases of the junction unmatched. The CDR3 has 17 amino acids. Germline lookup yields CDR1 SEHNR and CDR2 FQNEAQ (reference sequence). DNA of the CDR3: TGTGCCAGCAGCTTAGCCACGGGGGGGCTCTCCTACAATGAGCAGTTCTTC. The encoded protein is CASSLATGGLSYNEQFF.

The chain joins TRBV29-1 to TRBJ2-2, with 7 bases that match TRBD1. CDR3 size: 13 residues. Germline CDR1 reads SQVTM; CDR2 reads ANQGSEA. After removal of 6 bases from V and 8 bases from J, the junction contained 9 bases not matched to a gene. The CDR3 here is CSVGAGGGGELFF. Here the CDR3 DNA reads TGCAGCGTCGGAGCAGGGGGTGGTGGGGAGCTGTTTTTT.

In DNA form, the CDR3 reads TGTGCCAGCAGCTCGCAGAATTACGAGCAGTACTTC. Residues: CASSSQNYEQYF. The J gene is TRBJ2-7, the V gene TRBV7-2; D gene uncertain. V was shortened by 4 bases and J by 4 bases, with 8 bases between the two germline ends. Germline assignment: CDR1 SGHTA and CDR2 FQGNSA. The CDR3 spans 12 residues.

The J gene is TRBJ2-2, the V gene TRBV6-6, with 7 positions matching TRBD2. The CDR3 runs 15 residues. V lost 4 bases and J lost 8; bases outside the gene matches: 10. CDR1 MNHNY and CDR2 SVGAGI come from the germline V gene (reference sequence). CDR3 sequence: CASSSRGLTNGELFF. The CDR3 nucleotides read TGTGCCAGCAGTTCTAGGGGACTAACTAATGGGGAGCTGTTTTTT.

The V gene is TRBV6-5, the J gene TRBJ2-4; D perhaps matches TRBD1 (5 bases). V gave up 10 bases and J gave up 2 bases, with 15 bases separating them. Germline V gene lookup returns CDR1 MNHEY and CDR2 SVGAGI. The CDR3 is made up of 14 amino acids. This CDR3 is CATKGVGTKNIQYF. DNA of the CDR3: TGTGCCACCAAAGGGGTCGGAACCAAAAACATTCAGTACTTC.

The chain links TRBV11-2 to TRBJ2-7; TRBD1 agrees at 8 bases. CDR3 size: 13 residues. V lost 5 bases, J lost 2 bases, and 2 bases stayed unmatched. CDR1 is SGHAT and CDR2 is FQNNGV in the germline V gene. The DNA of the CDR3 is TGTGCCAGCAGCCGGGGACAGGCCTACGAGCAGTACTTC. This encodes CASSRGQAYEQYF.

In the case of this clone: Other nucleotide sequences from this sample produce the same CDR3. The chain is built from TRBV7-8 and TRBJ2-3; possibly TRBD1 for D (6 bases). V was pared by 1 base and J by 4 bases, with 6 bases between. CDR1 is SGHVS and CDR2 is FQNEAQ in the germline V gene. The CDR3 contains 13 residues. CDR3 region: CASSLGGPDTQYF. CDR3 in DNA: TGTGCCAGCAGCTTAGGGGGGCCAGATACGCAGTATTTT.

V is TRBV18 and J is TRBJ2-7, with 7 positions matching TRBD1. CDR1 and CDR2 (germline): KGHSH, LQKENI. The J segment lost 0 bases and the V segment lost 5 bases, leaving 4 bases of the junction unmatched. The CDR3 extends over 14 amino acids. In nucleotides, the CDR3 is TGTGCCAGCTCAACAGGGGCGGGCTCCTACGAGCAGTACTTC. This codes for CASSTGAGSYEQYF.

The rearrangement uses TRBV6-5 and TRBJ2-6; TRBD1 matches at 10 bases. The J segment lost 9 bases and the V segment lost 6 bases, leaving 5 bases of the junction unmatched. Per the germline V gene, CDR1 is MNHEY and CDR2 is SVGAGI. This CDR3 is 14 amino acids long. Here the CDR3 reads CASSGTGEGNVLTF. The CDR3 nucleotides are TGTGCCAGCAGCGGGACAGGGGAGGGCAACGTCCTGACTTTC.

The gene calls are TRBV7-3 and TRBJ2-3; 8 nucleotides agree with TRBD2. V dropped 5 bases and J dropped 3; count of bases not matched to a gene: 4. This CDR3 region has 14 residues. CDR1 is SGHTA and CDR2 is FQGTGA in the germline V gene. For the CDR3, the DNA is TGTGCCAGCAGCCGTAGCGGGGCTACAGATACGCAGTATTTT. This encodes CASSRSGATDTQYF.

This clone was observed a few times. This chain connects TRBV6-9 to TRBJ1-2, with TRBD1 identical over 7 bases. Germline assignment: CDR1 MNHGY and CDR2 SVAAGI. The ends lost 7 bases at V and 4 bases at J; junction bases unmatched: 6. The CDR3 sequence is 13 residues long. In DNA, the CDR3 is TGTGCCAGCACCATGGGACAGTTCTATGGCTACACCTTC. Protein sequence: CASTMGQFYGYTF.

The V gene is TRBV6-5, the J gene TRBJ2-4; D is undetermined. Trimming stripped 7 bases from V and 0 bases from J, with 10 bases between. The CDR3 is 14 amino acids. Germline CDR1 and CDR2: MNHEY and SVGAGI. The CDR3 DNA sequence: TGTGCCAGCACCGGTAGCCTAGCCAAAAACATTCAGTACTTC. Translation: CASTGSLAKNIQYF.

The chain carries TRBV10-3 and TRBJ1-1; TRBD1 might be the D (5 bases). V was cut by 8 bases and J by 10 bases, with 17 bases left in between. The length of the CDR3 is 12 residues. CDR1 is ENHRY, CDR2 SYGVKD, per germline. For the CDR3, the DNA is TGTGCCATCTCTCAGGGTGAGGGAGGAGCTTTCTTT. It specifies CAISQGEGGAFF.

The chain couples TRBV6-1 to TRBJ1-2; 8 bases line up with TRBD1. Germline V gene sequence: CDR1 MNHNS, CDR2 SASEGT. This CDR3 comprises 13 residues. After removal of 4 bases from V and 5 bases from J, the junction contained 3 bases not matched to a gene. This CDR3 is CASSVDREYGYTF. The CDR3 DNA follows: TGTGCCAGCAGTGTGGACAGGGAGTATGGCTACACCTTC.

The chain combines TRBV27 with TRBJ2-7; perhaps TRBD1 as D (6 bases). CDR1 is MNHEY and CDR2 is SMNVEV in the germline V gene (reference sequence). The CDR3 is made up of 12 amino acids. Trimming took 5 bases from V and 6 from J, leaving 11 bases between them. For the CDR3, the DNA is TGTGCCAGCAGTCACAGGGCGGGCGAGCAGTACTTC. Its translation: CASSHRAGEQYF.

The gene calls are TRBV11-3 and TRBJ2-3; 13 nucleotides match TRBD2. The germline V gene encodes CDR1 SGHNT and CDR2 YENEEA. Trimming removed 6 bases from V and 0 bases from J; junction bases left unmatched: 9. The CDR3 is 18 amino acids. This CDR3 reads CASRDRTSGGSSTDTQYF. CDR3 in DNA: TGTGCCAGCAGGGACCGGACTAGCGGGGGTTCTAGCACAGATACGCAGTATTTT.